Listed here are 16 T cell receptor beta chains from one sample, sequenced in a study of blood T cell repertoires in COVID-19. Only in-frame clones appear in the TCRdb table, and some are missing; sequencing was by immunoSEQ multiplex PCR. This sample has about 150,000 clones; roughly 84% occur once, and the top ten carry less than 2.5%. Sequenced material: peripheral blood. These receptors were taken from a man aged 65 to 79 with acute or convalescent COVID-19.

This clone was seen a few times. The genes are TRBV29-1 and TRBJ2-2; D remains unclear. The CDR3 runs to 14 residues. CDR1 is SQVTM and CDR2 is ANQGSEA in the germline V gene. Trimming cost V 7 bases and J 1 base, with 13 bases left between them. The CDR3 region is CSAFRDRNTGELFF. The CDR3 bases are TGCAGCGCATTTCGAGATCGGAACACCGGGGAGCTGTTTTTT.

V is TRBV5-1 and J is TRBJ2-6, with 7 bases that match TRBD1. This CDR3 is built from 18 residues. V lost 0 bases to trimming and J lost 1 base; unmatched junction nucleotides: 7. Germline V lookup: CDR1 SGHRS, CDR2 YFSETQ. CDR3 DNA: TGCGCCAGCAGCTTGGCAGGGACAGCCTATTCTGGGGCCAACGTCCTGACTTTC. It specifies CASSLAGTAYSGANVLTF.

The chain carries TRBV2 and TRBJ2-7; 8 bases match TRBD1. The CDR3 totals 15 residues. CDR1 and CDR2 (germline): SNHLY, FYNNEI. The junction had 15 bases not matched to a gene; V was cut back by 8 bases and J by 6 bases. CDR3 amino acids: CASHDPQGATTEQYF. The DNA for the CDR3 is TGTGCCAGCCATGACCCCCAGGGGGCTACTACCGAGCAGTACTTC.

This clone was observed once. The CDR3 is CASSPRGGEDGELFF. The CDR3 coding sequence is TGTGCCAGCTCACCAAGAGGGGGCGAGGACGGGGAGCTGTTTTTT. The rearrangement joins TRBV18 to TRBJ2-2; TRBD1 aligns across 7 bases. This CDR3 has 15 residues. J lost 7 bases, V lost 2 bases, and 7 bases had no gene match. CDR1 and CDR2 (germline): KGHSH, LQKENI.

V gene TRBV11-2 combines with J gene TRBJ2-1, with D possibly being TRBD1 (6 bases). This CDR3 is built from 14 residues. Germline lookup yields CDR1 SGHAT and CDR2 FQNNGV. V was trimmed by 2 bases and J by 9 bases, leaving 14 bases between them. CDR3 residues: CASSLWMGAGEQFF. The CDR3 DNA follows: TGTGCCAGCAGCTTATGGATGGGGGCCGGTGAGCAGTTCTTC. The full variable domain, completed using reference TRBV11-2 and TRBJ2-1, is EAGVAQSPRYKIIEKRQSVAFWCNPISGHATLYWYQQILGQGPKLLIQFQNNGVVDDSQLPKDRFSAERLKGVDSTLKIQPAKLEDSAVYLCASSLWMGAGEQFFGPGTRLTVL.

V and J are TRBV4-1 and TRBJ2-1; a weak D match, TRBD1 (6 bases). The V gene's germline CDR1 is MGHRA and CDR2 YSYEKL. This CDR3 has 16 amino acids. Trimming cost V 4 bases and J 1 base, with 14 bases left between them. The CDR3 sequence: CASSLSGQNSYNEQFF. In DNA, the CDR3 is TGCGCCAGCAGCCTGAGTGGACAGAATTCCTACAATGAGCAGTTCTTC.

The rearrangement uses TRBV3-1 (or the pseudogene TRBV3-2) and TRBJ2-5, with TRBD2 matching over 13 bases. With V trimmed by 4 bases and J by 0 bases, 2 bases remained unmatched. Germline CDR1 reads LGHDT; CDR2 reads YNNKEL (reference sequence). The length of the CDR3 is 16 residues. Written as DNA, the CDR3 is TGTGCCAGCAGCCCGGGGACTAGCGGGAACCAAGAGACCCAGTACTTC. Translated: CASSPGTSGNQETQYF.

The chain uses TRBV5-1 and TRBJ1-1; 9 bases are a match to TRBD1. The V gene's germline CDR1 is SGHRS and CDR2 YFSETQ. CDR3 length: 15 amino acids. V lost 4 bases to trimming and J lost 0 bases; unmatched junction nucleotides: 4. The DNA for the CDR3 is TGCGCCAGCAGCACGGGACAGGGAATGAACACTGAAGCTTTCTTT. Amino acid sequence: CASSTGQGMNTEAFF.

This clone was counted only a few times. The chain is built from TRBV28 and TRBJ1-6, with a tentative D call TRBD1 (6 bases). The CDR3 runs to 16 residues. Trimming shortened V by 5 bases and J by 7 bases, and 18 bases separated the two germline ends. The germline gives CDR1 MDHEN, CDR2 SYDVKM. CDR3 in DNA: TGTGCCAGCAGTCCCGTGCCACAGGGCTCCAATTCACCCCTCCACTTT. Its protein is CASSPVPQGSNSPLHF. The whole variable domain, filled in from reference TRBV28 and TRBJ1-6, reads DVKVTQSSRYLVKRTGEKVFLECVQDMDHENMFWYRQDPGLGLRLIYFSYDVKMKEKGDIPEGYSVSREKKERFSLILESASTNQTSMYLCASSPVPQGSNSPLHFGNGTRLTVT.

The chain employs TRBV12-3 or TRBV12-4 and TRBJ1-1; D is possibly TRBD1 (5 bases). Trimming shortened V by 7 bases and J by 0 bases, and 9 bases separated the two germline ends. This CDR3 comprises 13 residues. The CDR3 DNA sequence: TGTGCCAGCACTCTGACAGTGAACACTGAAGCTTTCTTT. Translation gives CASTLTVNTEAFF.

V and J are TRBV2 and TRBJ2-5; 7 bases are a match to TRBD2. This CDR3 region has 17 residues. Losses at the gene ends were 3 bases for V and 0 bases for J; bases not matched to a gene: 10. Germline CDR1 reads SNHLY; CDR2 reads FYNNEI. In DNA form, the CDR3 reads TGTGCCAGCAGTGACGGGGGGAGCCCTTTGTACCAAGAGACCCAGTACTTC. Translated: CASSDGGSPLYQETQYF.

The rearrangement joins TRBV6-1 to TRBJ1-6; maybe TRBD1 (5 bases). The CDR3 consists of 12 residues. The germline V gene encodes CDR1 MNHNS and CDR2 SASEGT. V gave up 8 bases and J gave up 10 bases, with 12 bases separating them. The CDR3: CASGRGLSPLHF. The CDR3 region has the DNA TGTGCCAGCGGTCGGGGGTTGTCACCCCTCCACTTT.

Here the CDR3 reads CASSLTLLGTGGSNEQFF. Here the CDR3 DNA reads TGTGCCAGCAGCTTGACCCTCTTAGGGACAGGGGGGAGCAATGAGCAGTTCTTC. This chain joins TRBV11-2 and TRBJ2-1; 11 bases align to TRBD1. J lost 6 bases, V lost 3 bases, and 13 bases had no gene match. The CDR3 is 18 residues long. Germline lookup yields CDR1 SGHAT and CDR2 FQNNGV.

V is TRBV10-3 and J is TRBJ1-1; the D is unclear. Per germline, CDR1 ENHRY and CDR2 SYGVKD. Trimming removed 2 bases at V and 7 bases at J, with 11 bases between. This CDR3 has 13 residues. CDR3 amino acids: CAISERLWSEAFF. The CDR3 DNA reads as TGTGCCATCAGTGAGCGTTTGTGGAGTGAAGCTTTCTTT.

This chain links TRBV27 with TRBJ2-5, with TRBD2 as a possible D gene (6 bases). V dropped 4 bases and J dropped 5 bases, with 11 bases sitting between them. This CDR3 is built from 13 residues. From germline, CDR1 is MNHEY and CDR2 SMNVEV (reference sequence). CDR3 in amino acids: CASSYGRGETQYF. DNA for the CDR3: TGTGCCAGCAGTTACGGCCGGGGGGAGACCCAGTACTTC.

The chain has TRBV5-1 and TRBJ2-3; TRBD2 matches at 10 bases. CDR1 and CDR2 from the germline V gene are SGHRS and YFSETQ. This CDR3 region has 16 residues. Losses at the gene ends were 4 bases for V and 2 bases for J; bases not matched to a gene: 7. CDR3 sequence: CASSRSGGMDTDTQYF. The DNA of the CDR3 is TGCGCCAGCAGCCGTAGCGGGGGGATGGACACAGATACGCAGTATTTT.